The source of this TCR beta chain is a study of blood T cell repertoires in COVID-19. The authors' processing: Amplification of reference gene primers provided the estimated nucleated cell counts. TCRdb's table, derived via immunoSEQ multiplex PCR, lists solely in-frame clones and lacks some. Clonal size and the V and J genes are those of that table, whereas D and trimming came from the DNA. The sample yields about 320,000 clones, 80% to 90% seen once. The V and J ends lost 0 bases and 3 bases respectively, with 9 bases between them. CDR1 is LGHNA, CDR2 YNFKEQ, per germline. The CDR3 consists of 14 residues.

V and J are TRBV4-2 and TRBJ2-7; D ambiguous. The clonotype originates from a man between 18 and 29 years old who had recovered from COVID-19. The sample taken for sequencing was peripheral blood. Written as DNA, the CDR3 is TGTGCCAGCAGCCAAGATATCGGAGACTACGAGCAGTACTTC. This encodes CASSQDIGDYEQYF.